This T cell receptor beta chain was profiled in a study of cytomegalovirus exposure and HLA in healthy donors. Study details: In an earlier analysis, 95 million to 130 million unique TCR beta sequences were found from about 179 million T cells.

CDR1 SGHTA and CDR2 FQGNSA come from the germline V gene. The V end lost 6 bases, the J end lost 0 bases, and 12 bases lay between the germline ends. CDR3 length: 14 amino acids. Concerning this clone: The target antigen is unknown.

Regarding the study as a whole: Later analysis showed TCR association rates varying by HLA locus, highest for DRB1 and lowest for HLA-C.

A multiplex PCR was run with 60 Vbeta primers and 13 Jbeta primers. The protocol was immunoSEQ multiplex PCR, while the TCRdb copy is restricted to in-frame clones and leaves out a portion. The sample has around 140,000 clones, 73% seen once. V is TRBV7-2 and J is TRBJ2-7; a possible D gene is TRBD1 (6 bases). Sequencing was carried out using PBMCs. The sequence came from a woman between 18 and 29 years old in good health and CMV-seronegative. CDR3 residues: CASRKGQPSYEQYF. The CDR3 nucleotides are TGTGCCAGCAGAAAAGGACAGCCCTCCTACGAGCAGTACTTC. Variable domain in full (rest from reference TRBV7-2 and TRBJ2-7): GAGVSQSPSNKVTEKGKDVELRCDPISGHTALYWYRQSLGQGLEFLIYFQGNSAPDKSGLPSDRFSAERTGGSVSTLTIQRTQQEDSAVYLCASRKGQPSYEQYFGPGTRLTVT.